The 17 T cell receptor beta chains below come from one sample, sequenced in a study of blood T cell repertoires in COVID-19. Data came from immunoSEQ multiplex PCR; TCRdb stores just in-frame clones and leaves some out. Of some 130,000 clones listed, 70% to 80% are singletons. The sample taken for sequencing was peripheral blood. The receptors were sampled from a man aged 60-69 years who had recovered from COVID-19.

This clone was seen only once. V usage is TRBV3-1 (or the pseudogene TRBV3-2) and J usage is TRBJ1-2; a weak D match, TRBD1 (5 bases). Trimming removed 2 bases at V and 7 bases at J, with 11 bases between. The CDR3 runs to 13 residues. Per the germline V gene, CDR1 is LGHDT and CDR2 is YNNKEL (reference sequence). CDR3 protein: CASSQSSGGGYTF. The CDR3, as DNA: TGTGCCAGCAGCCAATCCTCGGGGGGTGGCTACACCTTC.

The chain joins TRBV4-1 to TRBJ1-2; tentatively, D is TRBD1 (5 bases). The CDR3 covers 14 residues. The germline gives CDR1 MGHRA, CDR2 YSYEKL. V was pared by 1 base and J by 8 bases, with 14 bases between. The CDR3 is CASSQVQGDEGYTF. As DNA, the CDR3 is TGCGCCAGCAGCCAAGTTCAGGGTGATGAAGGCTACACCTTC.

The rearrangement joins TRBV28 to TRBJ2-1; D might be TRBD2 (6 bases). Germline-derived CDR1 and CDR2 are MDHEN and SYDVKM. The CDR3 covers 15 residues. Trimming removed 3 bases at V and 4 bases at J, with 13 bases between. The CDR3 is CASSFLLADYNEQFF. CDR3 DNA sequence: TGTGCCAGCAGTTTTTTACTAGCAGATTACAATGAGCAGTTCTTC.

This rearrangement joins TRBV2 to TRBJ1-1, with D unresolved. Germline loops: CDR1 SNHLY, CDR2 FYNNEI. CDR3 length: 14 amino acids. Trimming removed 1 base at V and 4 bases at J, with 10 bases between. CDR3 sequence: CASSEEGGSTEAFF. In DNA form, the CDR3 reads TGTGCCAGCAGTGAAGAGGGCGGGTCCACTGAAGCTTTCTTT.

The genes are TRBV19 and TRBJ2-2, with D hard to call. V lost 3 bases, J lost 6 bases, and 5 bases lay in between. This CDR3 is built from 12 residues. CDR1 is LNHDA and CDR2 is SQIVND in the germline V gene (reference sequence). CDR3 nucleotides: TGTGCCAGTAGTATTTACTCCGGGGAGCTGTTTTTT. This gives the protein CASSIYSGELFF.

This clone showed up just once. This chain joins TRBV6-2 or TRBV6-3 and TRBJ2-3; 8 bases match TRBD2. CDR3 size: 14 residues. Germline assignment: CDR1 MNHEY and CDR2 SVGEGT. V gave up 4 bases and J gave up 5 bases; unmatched junction bases: 5. The CDR3 region is CASSWAGGQDTQYF. The CDR3 nucleotides are TGTGCCAGCAGTTGGGCGGGGGGTCAAGATACGCAGTATTTT.

This clone has a handful of counts. V is TRBV5-1 and J is TRBJ2-1; tentatively, D is TRBD2 (5 bases). Germline CDR1 reads SGHRS; CDR2 reads YFSETQ. V was trimmed by 0 bases and J by 6 bases, leaving 7 bases between them. The CDR3 has 13 residues. The CDR3 protein is CASSLASSNEQFF. CDR3 in DNA: TGCGCCAGCAGCTTGGCTAGCAGCAATGAGCAGTTCTTC.

The chain links TRBV5-1 to TRBJ2-2; 7 bases fit TRBD2. Germline V gives CDR1 SGHRS, CDR2 YFSETQ. The V and J ends lost 2 bases and 0 bases, in that order; junction bases with no gene match: 4. CDR3 length: 16 residues. CDR3 amino acids: CASSLLASANTGELFF. The CDR3 DNA sequence: TGCGCCAGCAGCTTACTAGCGTCCGCGAACACCGGGGAGCTGTTTTTT.

The CDR3 here is CASSFSGSFQETQYF. The CDR3 nucleotides read TGTGCCAGCAGTTTCAGCGGGAGCTTCCAAGAGACCCAGTACTTC. The chain employs TRBV28 and TRBJ2-5; 8 nucleotides align to TRBD2. V trimming: 3 bases; J trimming: 1 base; junction bases outside the gene matches: 4. The germline CDR1 and CDR2 sequences are MDHEN and SYDVKM. This CDR3 comprises 15 residues.

The chain employs TRBV5-1 and TRBJ2-3, with 7 bases that match TRBD1. CDR3 length: 13 residues. The germline CDR1 and CDR2 sequences are SGHRS and YFSETQ. Trimming took 7 bases from V and 1 from J; bases not matched to a gene: 3. In nucleotides, the CDR3 is TGCGCCAGCCACGGACAGGGCACAGATACGCAGTATTTT. As protein: CASHGQGTDTQYF.

The chain couples TRBV11-2 to TRBJ2-3, with 7 bases lining up with TRBD2. V was clipped by 0 bases and J by 6 bases; unmatched bases: 12. The length of the CDR3 is 17 residues. The V gene's germline CDR1 is SGHAT and CDR2 FQNNGV. This CDR3 reads CASSLEGGGAPWDTQYF. The DNA for the CDR3 is TGTGCCAGCAGCTTAGAGGGCGGGGGAGCACCTTGGGATACGCAGTATTTT.

This clone was counted only a few times. In the same sample, other DNA sequences code for this CDR3. This chain uses TRBV4-3 with TRBJ2-7; a possible D gene is TRBD1 (5 bases). The CDR3 runs to 15 residues. Trimming took off 1 base at V and 4 bases at J, with 14 bases between the two ends. Germline-derived CDR1 and CDR2 are LGHNA and YSLEER. CDR3 region: CASSQGTGSSYEQYF. The CDR3 DNA reads as TGCGCCAGCAGCCAAGGCACAGGTAGCAGTTACGAGCAGTACTTC.

This clone has a single count. CDR3: CASSSRGAANREQYF. CDR3 nucleotides: TGTGCCAGCAGTTCCCGTGGGGCAGCCAACCGCGAGCAGTACTTC. The chain combines TRBV27 with TRBJ2-7; possible D gene TRBD1, 5 bases. The CDR3 contains 15 residues. V was trimmed by 4 bases and J by 6 bases, leaving 19 bases between them. The germline CDR1 and CDR2 sequences are MNHEY and SMNVEV (reference sequence).

This clone was recorded only once. The chain links TRBV2 to TRBJ2-1; D may be TRBD1 (6 bases). The CDR3 covers 13 residues. V shed 3 bases and J shed 8 bases, with 11 bases lying between them. Germline V gene sequence: CDR1 SNHLY, CDR2 FYNNEI. The DNA for the CDR3 is TGTGCCAGCAGTGACGGCAGGGGTTATGAGCAGTTCTTC. It specifies CASSDGRGYEQFF.

The V and J genes are TRBV9 and TRBJ2-7, with TRBD2 identical over 9 bases. CDR1 and CDR2 from the germline V gene are SGDLS and YYNGEE. The CDR3 consists of 15 residues. With 0 bases clipped from V and 6 bases from J, the junction kept 7 bases outside the gene matches. This CDR3 reads CASSVGSLAGSEQYF. Here the CDR3 DNA reads TGTGCCAGCAGCGTAGGGTCCCTAGCGGGAAGCGAGCAGTACTTC.

The chain is built from TRBV2 and TRBJ2-2; TRBD1 might be the D (6 bases). With 6 bases removed from V and 3 bases from J, the gap between germline ends came to 17 bases. Germline assignment: CDR1 SNHLY and CDR2 FYNNEI. The CDR3 is made up of 16 amino acids. The DNA for the CDR3 is TGTGCCAGCAGGGATCAACGGGACACTTACACCGGGGAGCTGTTTTTT. It specifies CASRDQRDTYTGELFF.

The chain uses TRBV6-6 and TRBJ2-7; TRBD2 matches 10 bases. The germline V gene has CDR1 MNHNY and CDR2 SVGAGI (reference sequence). This CDR3 has 15 amino acids. V lost 5 bases and J lost 0; bases outside the gene matches: 4. CDR3 sequence reads: CASSTRLAGSYEQYF. The CDR3 DNA follows: TGTGCCAGCAGTACCCGACTAGCGGGCTCCTACGAGCAGTACTTC.